The 9 T cell receptor beta chains below come from one sample, sequenced in a study of blood T cell repertoires in COVID-19. The repertoire was sequenced with immunoSEQ multiplex PCR; TCRdb's copy has only in-frame clones and lacks some. The table records about 250,000 clones, 82% of them present only once. Material: peripheral blood. The receptors shown here come from a woman aged 80 or older with active or convalescent COVID-19.

Concerning this clone itself: Different DNA sequences within this sample yield the same CDR3. The CDR3 spells CASSTGQPNQPQHF. The CDR3 DNA reads as TGCGCCAGCAGCACCGGACAGCCGAATCAGCCCCAGCATTTT. The chain combines TRBV5-1 with TRBJ1-5, with D perhaps matching TRBD1 (6 bases). The V gene lost 4 bases and the J gene lost 4 bases, with 12 bases spanning the gap. This CDR3 spans 14 amino acids. Germline lookup yields CDR1 SGHRS and CDR2 YFSETQ.

V is TRBV4-1 and J is TRBJ2-7, with 10 bases identical to TRBD2. This CDR3 has 14 amino acids. Losses at the gene ends were 3 bases for V and 2 bases for J; bases not matched to a gene: 1. The V gene's germline CDR1 is MGHRA and CDR2 YSYEKL. As DNA, the CDR3 is TGCGCCAGCAGCCACAGCGGGGGGGCCTACGAGCAGTACTTC. Protein sequence: CASSHSGGAYEQYF.

This chain uses TRBV28 with TRBJ1-1; possibly TRBD1 for D (6 bases). From germline, CDR1 is MDHEN and CDR2 SYDVKM. This CDR3 is 13 amino acids long. V lost 8 bases to trimming and J lost 2 bases, with 12 bases between them. The CDR3 DNA reads TGTGCCAGCCAACAGGGCTTAAACACTGAAGCTTTCTTT. It is translated as CASQQGLNTEAFF.

J is TRBJ1-2 and V is TRBV27, with D unresolved. The length of the CDR3 is 16 residues. V was cut by 4 bases and J by 6 bases, with 21 bases left in between. Germline loops: CDR1 MNHEY, CDR2 SMNVEV (reference sequence). As DNA, the CDR3 is TGTGCCAGCAGTTCAATAACTCCCCGACCGGGTGATGGCTACACCTTC. Its translation is CASSSITPRPGDGYTF.

The chain recombines TRBV29-1 with TRBJ2-3, with TRBD2 identical over 10 bases. CDR3 size: 15 residues. The V and J ends lost 7 bases and 2 bases, in that order; junction bases with no gene match: 9. Germline CDR1 SQVTM, CDR2 ANQGSEA. The CDR3 protein is CSAGRTSGTTDTQYF. Here the CDR3 DNA reads TGCAGCGCTGGCCGAACTAGCGGGACCACAGATACGCAGTATTTT.

The V gene is TRBV5-6, the J gene TRBJ1-4, with 7 bases aligning to TRBD1. Germline V gives CDR1 SGHDT, CDR2 YYEEEE. The trim removed 2 bases at V and 4 bases at J, leaving 2 bases unmatched. The CDR3 has 14 residues. CDR3 nucleotide sequence: TGTGCCAGCAGCTTAGGGGGCTTTAATGAAAAACTGTTTTTT. This sequence encodes CASSLGGFNEKLFF.

This chain uses TRBV19 with TRBJ2-6, with 11 bases lining up with TRBD1. CDR1 is LNHDA, CDR2 SQIVND, per germline (reference sequence). This CDR3 region has 21 residues. V shed 3 bases, J shed 1 base, and the junction held 14 bases outside the gene matches. This CDR3 reads CASSIPSRGQGAKSGANVLTF. The CDR3 nucleotides read TGTGCCAGTAGTATCCCGTCTCGCGGACAGGGGGCTAAGTCTGGGGCCAACGTCCTGACTTTC.

V and J are TRBV24-1 and TRBJ2-3, with 14 bases lining up with TRBD2. The length of the CDR3 is 16 residues. The germline CDR1 and CDR2 sequences are KGHDR and SFDVKD. V lost 4 bases and J lost 5; bases outside the gene matches: 4. DNA of the CDR3: TGTGCCACCAGTGACCCGGGACTAGCGGGAGTAGATACGCAGTATTTT. Its translation: CATSDPGLAGVDTQYF.

The chain has TRBV14 and TRBJ1-2; D unclear. V lost 4 bases and J lost 4, with 10 bases in between. The CDR3 totals 13 residues. Germline CDR1 SGHDN, CDR2 FVKESK. The CDR3 DNA reads as TGTGCCAGCAGCCCCCCCTTGTCCTATGGCTACACCTTC. Protein product: CASSPPLSYGYTF.